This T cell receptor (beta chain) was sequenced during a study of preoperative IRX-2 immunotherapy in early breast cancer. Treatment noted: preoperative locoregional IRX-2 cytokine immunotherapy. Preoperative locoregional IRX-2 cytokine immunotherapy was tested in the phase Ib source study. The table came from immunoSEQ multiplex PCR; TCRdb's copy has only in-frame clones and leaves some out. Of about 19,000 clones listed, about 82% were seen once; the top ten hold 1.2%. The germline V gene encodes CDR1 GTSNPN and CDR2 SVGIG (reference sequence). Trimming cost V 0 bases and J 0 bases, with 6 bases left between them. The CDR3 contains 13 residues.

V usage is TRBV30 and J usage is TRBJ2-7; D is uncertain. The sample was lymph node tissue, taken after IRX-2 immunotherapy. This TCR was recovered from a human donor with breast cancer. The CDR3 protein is CAWSVTASYEQYF. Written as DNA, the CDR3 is TGTGCCTGGAGTGTAACAGCCTCCTACGAGCAGTACTTC.